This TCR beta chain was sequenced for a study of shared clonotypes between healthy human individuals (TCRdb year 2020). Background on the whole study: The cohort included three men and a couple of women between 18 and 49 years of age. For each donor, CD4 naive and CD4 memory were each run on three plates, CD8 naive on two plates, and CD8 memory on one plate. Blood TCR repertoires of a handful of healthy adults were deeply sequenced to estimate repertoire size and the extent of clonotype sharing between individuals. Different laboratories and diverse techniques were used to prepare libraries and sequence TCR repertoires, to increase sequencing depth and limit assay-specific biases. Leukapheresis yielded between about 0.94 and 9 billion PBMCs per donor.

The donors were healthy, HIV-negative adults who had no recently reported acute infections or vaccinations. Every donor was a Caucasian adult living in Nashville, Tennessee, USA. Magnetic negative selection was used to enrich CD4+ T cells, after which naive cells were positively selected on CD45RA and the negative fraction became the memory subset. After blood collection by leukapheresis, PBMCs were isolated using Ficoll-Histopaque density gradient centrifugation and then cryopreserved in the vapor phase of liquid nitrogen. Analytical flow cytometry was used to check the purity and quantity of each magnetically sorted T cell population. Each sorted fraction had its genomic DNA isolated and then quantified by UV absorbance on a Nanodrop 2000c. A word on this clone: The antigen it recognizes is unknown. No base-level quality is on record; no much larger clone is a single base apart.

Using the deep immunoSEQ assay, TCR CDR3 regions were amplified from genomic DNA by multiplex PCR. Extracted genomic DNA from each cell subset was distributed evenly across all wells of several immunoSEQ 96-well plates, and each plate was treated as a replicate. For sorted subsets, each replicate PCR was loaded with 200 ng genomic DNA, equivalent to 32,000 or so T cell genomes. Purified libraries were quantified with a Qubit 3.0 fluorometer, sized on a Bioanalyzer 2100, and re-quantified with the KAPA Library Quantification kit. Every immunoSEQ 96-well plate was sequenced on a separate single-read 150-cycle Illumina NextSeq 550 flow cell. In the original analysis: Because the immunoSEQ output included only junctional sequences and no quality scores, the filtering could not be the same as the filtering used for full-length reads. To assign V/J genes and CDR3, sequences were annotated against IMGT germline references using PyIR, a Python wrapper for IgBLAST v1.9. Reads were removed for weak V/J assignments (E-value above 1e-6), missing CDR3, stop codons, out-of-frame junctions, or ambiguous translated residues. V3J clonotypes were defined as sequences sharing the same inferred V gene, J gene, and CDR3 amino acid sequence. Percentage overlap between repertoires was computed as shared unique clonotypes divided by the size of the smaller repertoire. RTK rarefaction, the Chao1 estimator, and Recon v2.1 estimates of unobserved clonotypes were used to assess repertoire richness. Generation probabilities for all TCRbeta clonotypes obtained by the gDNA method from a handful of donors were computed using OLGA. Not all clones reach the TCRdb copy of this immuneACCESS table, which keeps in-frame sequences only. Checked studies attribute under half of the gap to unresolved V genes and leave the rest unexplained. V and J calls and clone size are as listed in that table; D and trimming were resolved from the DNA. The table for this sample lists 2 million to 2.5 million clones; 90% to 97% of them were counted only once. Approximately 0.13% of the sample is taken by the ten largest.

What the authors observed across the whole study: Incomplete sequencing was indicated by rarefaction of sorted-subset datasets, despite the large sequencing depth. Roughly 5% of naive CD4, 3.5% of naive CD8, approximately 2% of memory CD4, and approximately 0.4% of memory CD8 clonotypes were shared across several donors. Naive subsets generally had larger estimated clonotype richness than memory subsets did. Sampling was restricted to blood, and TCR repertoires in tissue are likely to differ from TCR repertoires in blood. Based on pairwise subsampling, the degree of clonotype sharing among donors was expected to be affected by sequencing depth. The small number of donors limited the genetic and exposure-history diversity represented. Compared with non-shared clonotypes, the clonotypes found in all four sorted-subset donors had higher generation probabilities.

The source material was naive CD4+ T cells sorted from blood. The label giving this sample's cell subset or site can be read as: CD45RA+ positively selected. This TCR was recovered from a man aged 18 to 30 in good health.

The CDR3: CASSLDSGASQYF. The nucleotide sequence reads TGCGCCAGCAGCTTGGACTCCGGCGCGAGCCAGTACTTC. The rearranged segments are TRBV5-1 and TRBJ2-5, with no D gene named confidently. As encoded in the germline V gene, CDR1 is SGHRS while CDR2 is YFSETQ. V drops 0 bases and J drops 10 bases, leaving 13 bases in between. Inclusive of the bounding cysteine and phenylalanine, the CDR3 is 13 residues long. Only the CDR3 part of the read is kept: 39 bases, read in frame from the first base.